These 19 T cell receptor beta chains were all obtained from the same sample, sequenced in a study of cytomegalovirus exposure and HLA in healthy donors (dated by TCRdb to 2015 to 2018). The library was produced with the immunoSEQ multiplex PCR assay. For the multiplex PCR, a mixture combining 60 forward primers for TCR Vbeta segments and 13 reverse primers for TCR Jbeta segments was used. TCRdb re-hosts the immuneACCESS table, in-frame sequences only. Its copies lack some clones; in the studies checked, an unresolved V gene accounts for under half of them, and the cause for the rest is not known. Counted in this sample were tens of thousands of clones; around 81% of them appeared once. The top ten hold approximately 1.5% of the sample. Material for sequencing was PBMCs. These receptors came from a middle-aged man in good health and CMV-seronegative.

This chain joins TRBV9 and TRBJ2-2, with TRBD2 identical over 8 bases. Germline CDR1 SGDLS, CDR2 YYNGEE. V lost 7 bases and J lost 1; bases outside the gene matches: 9. The CDR3 covers 16 residues. CDR3 amino acids: CASLPTSGENTGELFF. DNA for the CDR3: TGTGCCAGCCTCCCAACTAGCGGAGAGAACACCGGGGAGCTGTTTTTT.

V is TRBV7-6 and J is TRBJ2-7; D not resolved. The CDR3 runs 15 residues. V lost 0 bases and J 3 bases, leaving 12 bases between the germline ends. Per germline, CDR1 SGHVS and CDR2 FNYEAQ. CDR3 loop: CASSLAPTDYYEQYF. The CDR3 coding sequence is TGTGCCAGCAGCTTAGCGCCAACAGATTACTACGAGCAGTACTTC. Complete variable domain (other parts from reference TRBV7-6 and TRBJ2-7): GAGVSQSPRYKVTKRGQDVALRCDPISGHVSLYWYRQALGQGPEFLTYFNYEAQQDKSGLPNDRFSAERPEGSISTLTIQRTEQRDSAMYRCASSLAPTDYYEQYFGPGTRLTVT.

The genes are TRBV6-4 and TRBJ1-2; a weak D match, TRBD1 (5 bases). The V and J ends lost 0 bases and 9 bases respectively, with 8 bases between them. The CDR3 is 12 residues long. Per the germline V gene, CDR1 is MRHNA and CDR2 is SNTAGT. The CDR3 region has the DNA TGTGCCAGCAGTGACTCAAGGGGATGCTACACCTTC. Translating it yields CASSDSRGCYTF.

This chain links TRBV25-1 with TRBJ2-2; perhaps TRBD2 as D (5 bases). CDR3 length equals 17 residues. CDR1 is MGHDK, CDR2 SYGVNS, per germline. Trimming stripped 3 bases from V and 0 bases from J, with 14 bases between. In DNA, the CDR3 is TGTGCCAGCAGTGATTTAGGAGGCACCTCGAACACCGGGGAGCTGTTTTTT. This sequence encodes CASSDLGGTSNTGELFF. Filled out from reference TRBV25-1 and TRBJ2-2, the complete variable domain reads EADIYQTPRYLVIGTGKKITLECSQTMGHDKMYWYQQDPGMELHLIHYSYGVNSTEKGDLSSESTVSRIRTEHFPLTLESARPSHTSQYLCASSDLGGTSNTGELFFGEGSRLTVL.

The genes are TRBV5-1 and TRBJ2-3; no definite D call. Looked up from germline, CDR1 is SGHRS and CDR2 is YFSETQ. CDR3 size: 14 residues. The V and J ends lost 0 bases and 0 bases respectively, with 5 bases between them. The CDR3 DNA is TGCGCCAGCAGCTTGGGAGGCAGCACAGATACGCAGTATTTT. It specifies CASSLGGSTDTQYF.

This chain connects TRBV9 to TRBJ1-4; D unresolved. The germline V gene has CDR1 SGDLS and CDR2 YYNGEE. The CDR3 spans 14 residues. V lost 1 base and J 7 bases, leaving 11 bases between the germline ends. CDR3 in DNA: TGTGCCAGCAGCGTAAGCTCCGTCGGTGAAAAACTGTTTTTT. Protein product: CASSVSSVGEKLFF. Filled out from reference TRBV9 and TRBJ1-4, the complete variable domain reads DSGVTQTPKHLITATGQRVTLRCSPRSGDLSVYWYQQSLDQGLQFLIQYYNGEERAKGNILERFSAQQFPDLHSELNLSSLELGDSALYFCASSVSSVGEKLFFGSGTQLSVL.

The CDR3: CASLGLAGYNEQFF. As DNA, the CDR3 is TGTGCCAGCCTTGGACTAGCGGGGTACAATGAGCAGTTCTTC. The chain joins TRBV6-1 to TRBJ2-1; 12 nucleotides agree with TRBD2. Germline CDR1 and CDR2: MNHNS and SASEGT. With V trimmed by 8 bases and J by 4 bases, 3 bases remained unmatched. The CDR3 consists of 14 residues.

The chain has TRBV5-6 and TRBJ1-2; TRBD1 is a possible D gene (6 bases). CDR1 and CDR2 (germline): SGHDT, YYEEEE. Trimming stripped 1 base from V and 3 bases from J, with 7 bases between. CDR3 length: 13 residues. The CDR3 bases are TGTGCCAGCAGCTTGAGGACAGACTATGGCTACACCTTC. Its protein product is CASSLRTDYGYTF. Variable domain in full (rest from reference TRBV5-6 and TRBJ1-2): DAGVTQSPTHLIKTRGQQVTLRCSPKSGHDTVSWYQQALGQGPQFIFQYYEEEERQRGNFPDRFSGHQFPNYSSELNVNALLLGDSALYLCASSLRTDYGYTFGSGTRLTVV.

The V gene is TRBV6-5, the J gene TRBJ2-6, with TRBD1 matching over 7 bases. Looked up from germline, CDR1 is MNHEY and CDR2 is SVGAGI. This CDR3 spans 15 amino acids. Losses at the gene ends were 4 bases for V and 3 bases for J; bases not matched to a gene: 3. CDR3 region: CASSWGQSGANVLTF. The CDR3 DNA reads TGTGCCAGCAGTTGGGGACAGAGTGGGGCCAACGTCCTGACTTTC.

The chain joins TRBV5-1 to TRBJ2-1; a weak D match, TRBD2 (6 bases). The germline gives CDR1 SGHRS, CDR2 YFSETQ. V lost 1 base and J 7 bases, leaving 18 bases between the germline ends. The CDR3 contains 16 residues. The CDR3 region has the DNA TGCGCCAGCAGCTTGCCGTCCGGGAGTGTGGGGAATGAGCAGTTCTTC. It yields the protein CASSLPSGSVGNEQFF.

This chain joins TRBV28 and TRBJ2-7; 7 nucleotides align to TRBD1. The CDR3 sequence is 16 residues long. J lost 0 bases, V lost 5 bases, and 10 bases had no gene match. Looked up from germline, CDR1 is MDHEN and CDR2 is SYDVKM. The CDR3 region is CASSVKIRDSSYEQYF. CDR3 in DNA: TGTGCCAGCAGTGTCAAGATCCGGGACAGCTCCTACGAGCAGTACTTC.

The CDR3 region has the DNA TGTGCCAGTATACCGCCGGGACAGGGGTTGAATGAGCAGTTCTTC. Translated, it gives CASIPPGQGLNEQFF. This chain joins TRBV19 and TRBJ2-1; 10 nucleotides align to TRBD1. The ends lost 7 bases at V and 7 bases at J; junction bases unmatched: 10. Germline-derived CDR1 and CDR2 are LNHDA and SQIVND (reference sequence). The CDR3 loop spans 15 amino acids.

V usage is TRBV5-1 and J usage is TRBJ2-6; no firm D call. V shed 0 bases and J shed 11 bases, with 9 bases lying between them. There are 13 residues in the CDR3. Germline V gene sequence: CDR1 SGHRS, CDR2 YFSETQ. The CDR3 here is CASSLAGEDVLTF. The CDR3 DNA follows: TGCGCCAGCAGCTTGGCCGGAGAGGACGTCCTGACTTTC.

This clone was seen only a few times. The J gene is TRBJ1-1, the V gene TRBV9; TRBD1 is a possible D gene (6 bases). This CDR3 has 14 amino acids. V was clipped by 0 bases and J by 11 bases, with 17 bases between them. Germline-derived CDR1 and CDR2 are SGDLS and YYNGEE. The CDR3 sequence: CASSVDGGPGTAFF. The CDR3 region has the DNA TGTGCCAGCAGCGTAGACGGGGGGCCCGGTACTGCTTTCTTT.

This clone was seen only a few times. The genes are TRBV5-4 and TRBJ2-3, with unresolved D. V lost 2 bases and J lost 1, with 11 bases in between. CDR1 and CDR2 (germline): SGHNT, YYREEE (reference sequence). The CDR3 is 15 residues long. CDR3 DNA: TGTGCCAGCAGCTTTGAGGCCCTGCGCACAGATACGCAGTATTTT. This sequence encodes CASSFEALRTDTQYF.

The V gene is TRBV27, the J gene TRBJ2-1, with 16 nucleotides matching TRBD2. Germline V gene data show CDR1 as MNHEY and CDR2 as SMNVEV (reference sequence). The CDR3 runs to 19 residues. The V gene end was trimmed by 3 bases and the J gene end by 1 base; junction bases not matched to a gene: 6. DNA of the CDR3: TGTGCCAGCAGTTTCCTGGGACTAGCGGGAGGGTCATCCTACAATGAGCAGTTCTTC. Translated, it gives CASSFLGLAGGSSYNEQFF.

The rearrangement joins TRBV9 to TRBJ2-7, with D maybe TRBD1 (6 bases). Trimming stripped 3 bases from V and 3 bases from J, with 13 bases between. The CDR3 consists of 14 residues. CDR1 is SGDLS and CDR2 is YYNGEE in the germline V gene. CDR3: CASSAAQGGYEQYF. As DNA, the CDR3 is TGTGCCAGCAGCGCCGCACAGGGTGGCTACGAGCAGTACTTC.

The chain couples TRBV27 to TRBJ2-3, with D possibly TRBD2 on 6 matching bases. Germline CDR1 is MNHEY and CDR2 is SMNVEV (reference sequence). Trimming took 5 bases from V and 6 from J, leaving 18 bases between them. This CDR3 is built from 15 residues. DNA of the CDR3: TGTGCCAGCAGTATGGAGGGGTTCGCGTACGATACGCAGTATTTT. It is translated as CASSMEGFAYDTQYF.

The chain uses TRBV5-4 and TRBJ2-3; TRBD2 aligns across 12 bases. The trim removed 3 bases at V and 5 bases at J, leaving 4 bases unmatched. The CDR3 has 15 residues. Germline lookup yields CDR1 SGHNT and CDR2 YYREEE (reference sequence). The CDR3 here is CASSWASGREDTQYF. Here the CDR3 DNA reads TGTGCCAGCAGCTGGGCTAGCGGGAGGGAAGATACGCAGTATTTT.